The 27 T cell receptor beta chains reported below all come from one sample, sequenced in a study of human thymus T cells. The protocol was immunoSEQ multiplex PCR, while the TCRdb copy is restricted to in-frame clones and leaves out a portion. This table holds about 120,000 clones, 90% to 95% found once. Corrective heart surgery yielded resections, and these provided the thymus tissue. The material sequenced was thymus tissue. These receptors originate from a boy in the first two years of life with a congenital heart defect but otherwise immunologically healthy.

This clone came up once. The chain has TRBV2 and TRBJ2-3; unclear D gene. This CDR3 comprises 13 residues. Germline lookup yields CDR1 SNHLY and CDR2 FYNNEI. V gave up 8 bases and J gave up 0 bases, with 9 bases separating them. The DNA for the CDR3 is TGTGCCAGCGCCGTAAATAGCACAGATACGCAGTATTTT. Its protein is CASAVNSTDTQYF.

The CDR3 protein is CASSSIPYEQYF. The CDR3, as DNA: TGTGCCAGCAGTTCCATTCCCTACGAGCAGTACTTC. This chain links TRBV13 with TRBJ2-7; D is ambiguous. The CDR3 covers 12 residues. V lost 6 bases and J lost 2, with 8 bases in between. Germline V gives CDR1 PRHDT, CDR2 FYEKMQ (reference sequence).

The chain uses TRBV13 and TRBJ2-7, with D tentatively TRBD1 (5 bases). The V gene lost 4 bases and the J gene lost 2 bases, with 12 bases spanning the gap. The CDR3 is 14 amino acids. The germline gives CDR1 PRHDT, CDR2 FYEKMQ (reference sequence). Written as DNA, the CDR3 is TGTGCCAGCAGCTACGGACACTCAGCCTACGAGCAGTACTTC. Translated, it gives CASSYGHSAYEQYF.

The chain carries TRBV28 and TRBJ1-2, with 8 nucleotides matching TRBD1. Germline CDR1 MDHEN, CDR2 SYDVKM. V lost 4 bases to trimming and J lost 0 bases; unmatched junction nucleotides: 10. The CDR3 sequence is 17 residues long. CDR3 sequence (DNA): TGTGCCAGCAGTTCCCGACAGGGGCTCCCTGCTAACTATGGCTACACCTTC. Amino acid sequence: CASSSRQGLPANYGYTF.

Note on this clone: Other DNA sequences within the sample encode an identical CDR3. V usage is TRBV28 and J usage is TRBJ2-3; no reliable D call. The CDR3 spans 12 residues. The V and J ends lost 5 bases and 5 bases respectively, with 8 bases between them. CDR1 is MDHEN and CDR2 is SYDVKM in the germline V gene. The CDR3 nucleotides read TGTGCCAGCAGTCGTACCGGAGATACGCAGTATTTT. Translated: CASSRTGDTQYF.

The chain recombines TRBV7-9 with TRBJ2-5; 11 nucleotides agree with TRBD2. V gave up 1 base and J gave up 0 bases; unmatched junction bases: 10. The CDR3 has 19 residues. Germline V gene sequence: CDR1 SEHNR, CDR2 FQNEAQ (reference sequence). CDR3 in DNA: TGTGCCAGCAGCTTAGTGATAACTAGCGGGGGCAACGACCAAGAGACCCAGTACTTC. Its translation is CASSLVITSGGNDQETQYF.

The chain recombines TRBV27 with TRBJ2-3, with TRBD2 matching over 8 bases. Germline CDR1 and CDR2: MNHEY and SMNVEV (reference sequence). J lost 5 bases, V lost 6 bases, and 13 bases had no gene match. CDR3 length equals 16 residues. The CDR3 loop is CASSPPGTAGGDTQYF. The CDR3 coding sequence is TGTGCCAGCAGCCCGCCTGGTACTGCGGGGGGAGATACGCAGTATTTT.

This rearrangement joins TRBV9 to TRBJ1-6; D is perhaps TRBD1 (5 bases). From germline, CDR1 is SGDLS and CDR2 YYNGEE. This CDR3 region has 15 residues. Trimming left V 2 bases short and J 6 bases short, with 12 bases between. The CDR3 sequence is CASSVRDGGNSPLHF. As DNA, the CDR3 is TGTGCCAGCAGCGTCCGGGACGGTGGTAATTCACCCCTCCACTTT.

The chain links TRBV5-8 to TRBJ2-3; 7 nucleotides match TRBD1. The J segment lost 6 bases and the V segment lost 0 bases, leaving 4 bases of the junction unmatched. The germline CDR1 and CDR2 sequences are SGHTS and YDEGEE. There are 14 residues in the CDR3. Written as DNA, the CDR3 is TGTGCCAGCAGCTTGGAGGGGGCCTCGGATACGCAGTATTTT. Encoded protein: CASSLEGASDTQYF.

This chain connects TRBV5-6 to TRBJ2-3; 10 positions agree with TRBD2. The CDR3 sequence is 15 residues long. The V gene end was trimmed by 5 bases and the J gene end by 5 bases; junction bases not matched to a gene: 8. Germline CDR1 SGHDT, CDR2 YYEEEE. The CDR3, as DNA: TGTGCCAGCAGACCCACTAGCGGGGTGAGAGATACGCAGTATTTT. Protein sequence: CASRPTSGVRDTQYF.

The rearrangement joins TRBV2 to TRBJ2-7; D unclear. CDR1 and CDR2 from the germline V gene are SNHLY and FYNNEI. The CDR3 length is 11 residues. Trimming took 6 bases from V and 2 from J, leaving 5 bases between them. CDR3 DNA sequence: TGTGCCAGCAGGGGGACCTACGAGCAGTACTTC. It translates to CASRGTYEQYF.

The CDR3 region has the DNA TGTGCCAGCAGCTTAGTATATAGAGGACAGGATGAAAAACTGTTTTTT. Residues: CASSLVYRGQDEKLFF. The chain combines TRBV11-3 with TRBJ1-4, with 7 bases that match TRBD1. The CDR3 consists of 16 residues. Trimming at V came to 1 base and at J to 6 bases, leaving 8 bases not matched to a gene. Per the germline V gene, CDR1 is SGHNT and CDR2 is YENEEA.

This clone was observed a single time. This chain joins TRBV2 and TRBJ2-5; 9 bases line up with TRBD1. Germline CDR1 reads SNHLY; CDR2 reads FYNNEI. The V and J ends lost 8 bases and 3 bases, in that order; junction bases with no gene match: 7. There are 14 residues in the CDR3. The CDR3 DNA reads as TGTGCCAGCCTACAGGGGGCAAATGAAGAGACCCAGTACTTC. It specifies CASLQGANEETQYF. The full variable domain, in which reference TRBV2 and TRBJ2-5 provide the parts outside the CDR3, is EPEVTQTPSHQVTQMGQEVILRCVPISNHLYFYWYRQILGQKVEFLVSFYNNEISEKSEIFDDQFSVERPDGSNFTLKIRSTKLEDSAMYFCASLQGANEETQYFGPGTRLLVL.

The CDR3 is CASSLGPGLATGEQFF. The CDR3 DNA reads TGTGCCAGCAGCTTGGGACCGGGACTAGCGACCGGTGAGCAGTTCTTC. This chain joins TRBV5-4 and TRBJ2-1; 10 nucleotides align to TRBD2. The germline V gene encodes CDR1 SGHNT and CDR2 YYREEE (reference sequence). The J segment lost 9 bases and the V segment lost 0 bases, leaving 9 bases of the junction unmatched. The length of the CDR3 is 16 residues.

The chain joins TRBV28 to TRBJ1-6; TRBD1 aligns across 9 bases. Germline V CDR1 and CDR2: MDHEN, SYDVKM. V shed 3 bases and J 5 bases; nucleotides not matched to a gene: 2. This CDR3 has 15 residues. DNA of the CDR3: TGTGCCAGCAGTTTCCGGGACAGGGATAATTCACCCCTCCACTTT. This translates into CASSFRDRDNSPLHF.

The chain couples TRBV12-5 to TRBJ2-1, with 15 nucleotides matching TRBD2. Trimming at V came to 4 bases and at J to 4 bases, leaving 8 bases not matched to a gene. Germline-derived CDR1 and CDR2 are LGHNT and FRNRAP. CDR3 length: 18 residues. CDR3 sequence: CASGSDGLAGGPYNEQFF. CDR3 DNA sequence: TGTGCTAGTGGTTCCGACGGACTAGCGGGGGGGCCGTACAATGAGCAGTTCTTC.

This chain joins TRBV28 and TRBJ1-2; 7 bases are shared with TRBD1. Germline CDR1 reads MDHEN; CDR2 reads SYDVKM. The V gene end was trimmed by 5 bases and the J gene end by 2 bases; junction bases not matched to a gene: 14. The CDR3 extends over 17 amino acids. The CDR3 coding sequence is TGTGCCAGCAGTCCCCGCAACAGGGGCCTCGGGAACTATGGCTACACCTTC. It encodes CASSPRNRGLGNYGYTF.

V and J are TRBV4-2 and TRBJ2-5; D perhaps matches TRBD2 (6 bases). The CDR3 extends over 14 amino acids. V was cut by 4 bases and J by 1 base, with 10 bases left in between. Germline-derived CDR1 and CDR2 are LGHNA and YNFKEQ. The CDR3 loop reads CASSLSGVQETQYF. CDR3 in DNA: TGTGCCAGCAGCCTCTCGGGGGTCCAAGAGACCCAGTACTTC.

This rearrangement joins TRBV30 to TRBJ2-7; D unresolved. The CDR3 consists of 11 residues. Germline V gene lookup returns CDR1 GTSNPN and CDR2 SVGIG (reference sequence). The V gene lost 0 bases and the J gene lost 5 bases, with 5 bases spanning the gap. The CDR3 sequence: CAWSVGNEQYF. The CDR3 DNA follows: TGTGCCTGGAGTGTAGGGAACGAGCAGTACTTC.

This chain connects TRBV4-3 to TRBJ1-1, with 7 bases that match TRBD1. Germline V gene sequence: CDR1 LGHNA, CDR2 YSLEER. CDR3 size: 16 residues. J gave up 0 bases and V 0 bases, and 4 bases lay outside the gene matches. CDR3 in amino acids: CASSQDRDSLNTEAFF. CDR3 DNA sequence: TGCGCCAGCAGCCAAGATCGGGACAGCTTGAACACTGAAGCTTTCTTT.

The J gene is TRBJ2-5, the V gene TRBV19, with TRBD1 as a possible D gene (7 bases). CDR1 LNHDA and CDR2 SQIVND come from the germline V gene (reference sequence). Trimming removed 0 bases from V and 5 bases from J, with 13 bases in between. The CDR3 length is 15 residues. The CDR3 nucleotides read TGTGCCAGTAGTATAGACCAGGGGGGCCGGGAGACCCAGTACTTC. This gives the protein CASSIDQGGRETQYF.

The table lists this clone with a few counts. The gene calls are TRBV5-1 and TRBJ1-1, with unresolved D. This CDR3 is 14 amino acids long. The germline V and J ends were trimmed by 1 base and 1 base, with 8 bases remaining between them. From germline, CDR1 is SGHRS and CDR2 YFSETQ. The CDR3 nucleotides are TGCGCCAGCAGCTTGATTAGCACGAACACTGAAGCTTTCTTT. This sequence encodes CASSLISTNTEAFF.

The rearrangement uses TRBV5-5 and TRBJ2-7, with D perhaps given as TRBD1 or TRBD2 (5 bases each). The CDR3 has 15 residues. V lost 3 bases to trimming and J lost 3 bases, with 16 bases between them. Germline values: CDR1 SGHKS, CDR2 YYEKEE (reference sequence). In nucleotides, the CDR3 is TGTGCCAGCAGCTCCACGGGACCGAACTTCTACGAGCAGTACTTC. It encodes CASSSTGPNFYEQYF. Full variable domain (rest looked up from reference TRBV5-5 and TRBJ2-7): DAGVTQSPTHLIKTRGQQVTLRCSPISGHKSVSWYQQVLGQGPQFIFQYYEKEERGRGNFPDRFSARQFPNYSSELNVNALLLGDSALYLCASSSTGPNFYEQYFGPGTRLTVT.

The chain uses TRBV29-1 and TRBJ1-2, with no clear D. Germline V gene lookup returns CDR1 SQVTM and CDR2 ANQGSEA. The V gene lost 2 bases and the J gene lost 1 base, with 11 bases spanning the gap. The length of the CDR3 is 14 residues. DNA of the CDR3: TGCAGCGTTGAACCAGACGACCTTAACTATGGCTACACCTTC. This codes for CSVEPDDLNYGYTF.

J is TRBJ2-3 and V is TRBV5-1; tentative D call: TRBD2 (5 bases). Germline V gives CDR1 SGHRS, CDR2 YFSETQ. With 3 bases removed from V and 1 base from J, the gap between germline ends came to 12 bases. CDR3 length: 15 residues. CDR3 sequence: CASSSPLAGTDTQYF. CDR3 coding DNA: TGCGCCAGCAGCTCGCCCCTAGCCGGCACAGATACGCAGTATTTT.

The rearrangement links TRBV28 to TRBJ1-1; D remains unclear. Germline CDR1 reads MDHEN; CDR2 reads SYDVKM. CDR3 length equals 20 residues. Trimming stripped 2 bases from V and 1 base from J, with 26 bases between. The CDR3 DNA sequence: TGTGCCAGCAGTTTAGGGATCCATACCCAGACGTTACAGACGAACACTGAAGCTTTCTTT. Protein product: CASSLGIHTQTLQTNTEAFF.

The gene calls are TRBV10-3 and TRBJ1-3; no firm D call. Trimming left V 3 bases short and J 3 bases short, with 3 bases between. CDR3 length equals 12 residues. Germline-derived CDR1 and CDR2 are ENHRY and SYGVKD. CDR3 DNA sequence: TGTGCCATCAGTGATGGTGGAAACACCATATATTTT. Protein sequence: CAISDGGNTIYF.